Listed below are T cell receptor beta chains from one sample, sequenced in a study of response to subunit inactivated influenza vaccine. TCRdb called the RT-PCR reads again in MiXCR, with one record for every CDR3 protein. The profile shows about 310,000 distinct CDR3 sequences, 21% of them singletons. The sequenced sample was PBMCs from blood, obtained less than 22 months after vaccination. All receptors derive from a man aged 45-69 years who received an inactivated influenza vaccine. Each CDR3 is given with its conserved first and last residue. D genes are given only for firm matches. The size entry is marked missing in some rows and otherwise reads once, few, many or a size class.

v_call: TRBV7-2
clone_size: few
j_call: TRBJ1-4
d_call: -
cdr3_aa: CASSYDRREKLFF
cdr3_nt: TGTGCCAGCAGCTACGATCGTCGCGAAAAACTGTTTTTT

v_call: TRBV2
clone_size: few
j_call: TRBJ2-2
d_call: TRBD1
cdr3_aa: CASSERQGIAKLFF
cdr3_nt: TGTGCCAGCAGTGAACGACAGGGGATCGCGAAGCTGTTTTTT

v_call: TRBV11-2
clone_size: -
j_call: TRBJ2-7
d_call: -
cdr3_aa: CASRHGGRSYEQYF
cdr3_nt: TGTGCCAGCAGGCACGGGGGGCGATCCTACGAGCAGTACTTC

v_call: TRBV4-3
clone_size: few
j_call: TRBJ2-7
d_call: TRBD1
cdr3_aa: CASSQDLGTGGHEQYF
cdr3_nt: TGCGCCAGCAGCCAAGATCTTGGGACAGGGGGACACGAGCAGTACTTC

v_call: TRBV4-2
clone_size: many
j_call: TRBJ1-4
d_call: TRBD1
cdr3_aa: CASSQDQTGGWEKLFF
cdr3_nt: TGTGCCAGCAGCCAAGATCAAACAGGGGGTTGGGAAAAACTGTTTTTT

v_call: TRBV10-2
clone_size: -
j_call: TRBJ2-3
d_call: TRBD2
cdr3_aa: CASSLSGGAVADTQYF
cdr3_nt: TGCGCCAGCAGTCTCAGCGGGGGGGCGGTCGCGGATACGCAGTATTTT

v_call: TRBV10-2
clone_size: few
j_call: TRBJ1-1
d_call: TRBD1
cdr3_aa: CASSEARGITEAFF
cdr3_nt: TGCGCCAGCAGTGAGGCCAGGGGGATCACTGAAGCTTTCTTT

v_call: TRBV19
clone_size: -
j_call: TRBJ2-7
d_call: -
cdr3_aa: CASSPTDSVAYEQYF
cdr3_nt: TGTGCCAGTAGCCCGACTGACAGCGTCGCCTACGAGCAGTACTTC

v_call: TRBV7-8
clone_size: many
j_call: TRBJ1-5
d_call: -
cdr3_aa: CASSPAQAYQPQHF
cdr3_nt: TGTGCCAGCAGCCCCGCCCAGGCCTATCAGCCCCAGCATTTT

v_call: TRBV30
clone_size: -
j_call: TRBJ2-2
d_call: TRBD1
cdr3_aa: CAWSVRTGETGELFF
cdr3_nt: TGTGCCTGGAGTGTCAGGACAGGGGAAACCGGGGAGCTGTTTTTT

v_call: TRBV7-3
clone_size: -
j_call: TRBJ2-1
d_call: -
cdr3_aa: CASSLTGLNEQFF
cdr3_nt: TGTGCCAGCAGCTTAACCGGACTTAACGAGCAGTTCTTC

v_call: TRBV20-1
clone_size: -
j_call: TRBJ2-3
d_call: TRBD2
cdr3_aa: CSAIETSGILDTQYF
cdr3_nt: TGCAGTGCTATTGAGACTAGCGGGATCCTAGATACGCAGTATTTT

v_call: TRBV4-3
clone_size: few
j_call: TRBJ2-5
d_call: -
cdr3_aa: CASSQAYRGPETQYF
cdr3_nt: TGCGCCAGCAGCCAAGCATATAGGGGTCCAGAGACCCAGTACTTC

v_call: TRBV18
clone_size: -
j_call: TRBJ2-6
d_call: -
cdr3_aa: CASSPAASGANVLTF
cdr3_nt: TGTGCCAGCTCACCCGCCGCCTCTGGGGCCAACGTCCTGACTTTC

v_call: TRBV12-3/TRBV12-4
clone_size: few
j_call: TRBJ1-5
d_call: -
cdr3_aa: CASSAASGGQGKNQPQHF
cdr3_nt: TGTGCCAGCAGCGCAGCCTCCGGCGGGCAGGGTAAAAATCAGCCCCAGCATTTT

v_call: TRBV4-3
clone_size: few
j_call: TRBJ2-7
d_call: TRBD1
cdr3_aa: CASSPEGAALSYEQYF
cdr3_nt: TGCGCCAGCAGCCCAGAGGGGGCAGCGCTCTCCTACGAGCAGTACTTC

v_call: TRBV20-1
clone_size: many
j_call: TRBJ1-2
d_call: -
cdr3_aa: CSASFLGGTHTF
cdr3_nt: TGCAGTGCTTCCTTTCTGGGAGGGACCCACACCTTC

v_call: TRBV7-2
clone_size: few
j_call: TRBJ2-5
d_call: TRBD2
cdr3_aa: CASSHGLVGETQYF
cdr3_nt: TGTGCCAGCAGCCACGGACTAGTCGGAGAGACCCAGTACTTC

v_call: TRBV2
clone_size: -
j_call: TRBJ1-1
d_call: TRBD1
cdr3_aa: CASSSPGQGENTEAFF
cdr3_nt: TGTGCCAGCAGTTCGCCGGGACAGGGGGAGAACACTGAAGCTTTCTTT

v_call: TRBV14
clone_size: -
j_call: TRBJ2-7
d_call: TRBD2
cdr3_aa: CASSQTQPWTSGDYEQYF
cdr3_nt: TGTGCCAGCAGCCAAACGCAACCATGGACTAGCGGGGACTACGAGCAGTACTTC

v_call: TRBV6-5
clone_size: -
j_call: TRBJ2-5
d_call: TRBD2
cdr3_aa: CASSYSGGMETQYF
cdr3_nt: TGTGCCAGCAGTTACAGCGGGGGGATGGAGACCCAGTACTTC

v_call: TRBV4-1
clone_size: -
j_call: TRBJ1-3
d_call: -
cdr3_aa: CASSQDSPPSGNTIYF
cdr3_nt: TGCGCCAGCAGCCAAGACTCTCCTCCGAGTGGAAACACCATATATTTT

v_call: TRBV19
clone_size: few
j_call: TRBJ1-5
d_call: -
cdr3_aa: CASSIGEVSNQPQHF
cdr3_nt: TGTGCCAGTAGTATAGGGGAGGTGAGCAATCAGCCCCAGCATTTT

v_call: TRBV4-1
clone_size: many
j_call: TRBJ1-6
d_call: -
cdr3_aa: CASSQADSGKNSPLHF
cdr3_nt: TGCGCCAGCAGCCAAGCCGACAGCGGGAAAAATTCACCCCTCCACTTT

v_call: TRBV7-2
clone_size: few
j_call: TRBJ1-1
d_call: -
cdr3_aa: CASSLVVNAYTEAFF
cdr3_nt: TGTGCCAGCAGCTTAGTCGTGAACGCCTACACTGAAGCTTTCTTT

v_call: TRBV13
clone_size: few
j_call: TRBJ1-5
d_call: -
cdr3_aa: CASSLGHLLRNQPQHF
cdr3_nt: TGTGCCAGCAGCTTAGGACACCTACTAAGGAATCAGCCCCAGCATTTT

v_call: TRBV20-1
clone_size: many
j_call: TRBJ1-1
d_call: -
cdr3_aa: CSAHDPGRNTEAFF
cdr3_nt: TGCAGTGCCCACGATCCGGGACGGAACACTGAAGCTTTCTTT

v_call: TRBV7-8
clone_size: -
j_call: TRBJ2-7
d_call: -
cdr3_aa: CASSFGPTSSYEQYF
cdr3_nt: TGTGCCAGCAGCTTCGGACCCACGAGCTCCTACGAGCAGTACTTC

v_call: TRBV4-3
clone_size: -
j_call: TRBJ2-1
d_call: TRBD2
cdr3_aa: CASSPTSGRAYNEQFF
cdr3_nt: TGCGCCAGCAGTCCCACTAGCGGGAGGGCCTACAATGAGCAGTTCTTC

v_call: TRBV20-1
clone_size: -
j_call: TRBJ2-1
d_call: TRBD2
cdr3_aa: CSARGLAVLSNEQFF
cdr3_nt: TGCAGTGCTAGAGGGCTAGCGGTTTTGTCCAATGAGCAGTTCTTC

v_call: TRBV5-1
clone_size: few
j_call: TRBJ1-5
d_call: -
cdr3_aa: CASSFHPDEEPQHF
cdr3_nt: TGCGCCAGCAGCTTCCACCCCGACGAGGAGCCCCAGCATTTT

v_call: TRBV6-1
clone_size: -
j_call: TRBJ1-5
d_call: -
cdr3_aa: CASSVSQLNQPQHF
cdr3_nt: TGTGCCAGCAGTGTCTCACAGCTCAATCAGCCCCAGCATTTT

v_call: TRBV18
clone_size: -
j_call: TRBJ1-1
d_call: -
cdr3_aa: CASSPALLRAHTEAFF
cdr3_nt: TGTGCCAGCTCACCGGCCCTTCTGAGGGCACACACTGAAGCTTTCTTT

v_call: TRBV24-1
clone_size: few
j_call: TRBJ2-7
d_call: -
cdr3_aa: CATSDFRGYEQYF
cdr3_nt: TGTGCCACCAGTGATTTCCGGGGCTACGAGCAGTACTTC

v_call: TRBV12-3/TRBV12-4
clone_size: few
j_call: TRBJ2-6
d_call: TRBD1
cdr3_aa: CASSLGQGISGANVLTF
cdr3_nt: TGTGCCAGCAGTTTAGGACAGGGGATCTCTGGGGCCAACGTCCTGACTTTC

v_call: TRBV20-1
clone_size: -
j_call: TRBJ1-5
d_call: TRBD1
cdr3_aa: CSGTEWGRGYQPQHF
cdr3_nt: TGCAGTGGAACAGAGTGGGGCAGGGGGTATCAGCCCCAGCATTTT

v_call: TRBV28
clone_size: -
j_call: TRBJ1-5
d_call: -
cdr3_aa: CAASTGDQPQHF
cdr3_nt: TGTGCCGCCTCAACTGGCGATCAGCCCCAGCATTTT

v_call: TRBV29-1
clone_size: many
j_call: TRBJ2-1
d_call: -
cdr3_aa: CSVEDLTGRNEQFF
cdr3_nt: TGCAGCGTTGAAGATCTTACAGGCCGCAATGAGCAGTTCTTC

v_call: TRBV7-2
clone_size: many
j_call: TRBJ1-5
d_call: -
cdr3_aa: CASSPRGGFGNQPQHF
cdr3_nt: TGTGCCAGCAGCCCCCGGGGTGGGTTTGGCAATCAGCCCCAGCATTTT

v_call: TRBV28
clone_size: few
j_call: TRBJ1-5
d_call: -
cdr3_aa: CASSSHGGRDQPQHF
cdr3_nt: TGTGCCAGCAGTTCCCACGGGGGCCGGGATCAGCCCCAGCATTTT

v_call: TRBV7-9
clone_size: few
j_call: TRBJ1-2
d_call: -
cdr3_aa: CASSLDGRNYGYTF
cdr3_nt: TGTGCCAGCAGCTTAGATGGCAGGAACTATGGCTACACCTTC

v_call: TRBV5-6
clone_size: few
j_call: TRBJ1-2
d_call: -
cdr3_aa: CASTWAGNGYTF
cdr3_nt: TGTGCCAGCACATGGGCAGGGAATGGCTACACCTTC

v_call: TRBV7-2
clone_size: -
j_call: TRBJ1-2
d_call: -
cdr3_aa: CASSKGPRDYGYTF
cdr3_nt: TGTGCCAGCAGCAAGGGACCTAGGGACTATGGCTACACCTTC

v_call: TRBV11-2
clone_size: few
j_call: TRBJ2-7
d_call: -
cdr3_aa: CASSLGEHSYEQYF
cdr3_nt: TGTGCCAGCAGCTTAGGGGAACACTCCTACGAGCAGTACTTC

v_call: TRBV20-1
clone_size: few
j_call: TRBJ1-1
d_call: -
cdr3_aa: CSAGLGTGDTEAFF
cdr3_nt: TGCAGTGCTGGCCTGGGGACTGGGGACACTGAAGCTTTCTTT

v_call: TRBV13
clone_size: -
j_call: TRBJ2-1
d_call: -
cdr3_aa: CASSLGGRNEQFF
cdr3_nt: TGTGCCAGCAGCTTAGGGGGACGGAATGAGCAGTTCTTC

v_call: TRBV5-4
clone_size: -
j_call: TRBJ2-3
d_call: -
cdr3_aa: CATSLAGGRTDTQYF
cdr3_nt: TGTGCCACCAGCTTGGCAGGCGGGCGCACAGATACGCAGTATTTT

v_call: TRBV2
clone_size: -
j_call: TRBJ1-2
d_call: -
cdr3_aa: CASRGTRQGGYTF
cdr3_nt: TGTGCCAGCAGGGGGACACGTCAGGGTGGCTACACCTTC

v_call: TRBV10-3
clone_size: -
j_call: TRBJ1-2
d_call: -
cdr3_aa: CAISETNYGYTF
cdr3_nt: TGTGCCATCAGTGAGACTAACTATGGCTACACCTTC

v_call: TRBV4-2
clone_size: few
j_call: TRBJ1-5
d_call: TRBD1
cdr3_aa: CASSQDSGTGGNQPQHF
cdr3_nt: TGTGCCAGCAGCCAAGATTCCGGGACAGGGGGAAATCAGCCCCAGCATTTT

v_call: TRBV6-5
clone_size: -
j_call: TRBJ1-2
d_call: -
cdr3_aa: CASSPLGYTF
cdr3_nt: TGTGCCAGCAGTCCCCTAGGCTACACCTTC